These T cell receptor beta chains were read from a single sample in a study of Tregs in tolerant kidney transplant recipients. The data were produced by immunoSEQ multiplex PCR, yet TCRdb's version contains in-frame clones alone and is incomplete. The sample yields some 90,000 clones, just over 90% seen once. The sample consisted of CD8+ T cells from blood. These TCRs come from a human donor in good health. Both conserved end residues are part of each CDR3. D genes are given only for firm matches. Where a row states a size, it is once, few, many or the class of an expanded clone; other rows omit it.

>TRBV11-2|12|TRBD2|-|TRBJ2-7
TGTGCCAGCAGCCGGGGGGGGTACGAGCAGTACTTC
CASSRGGYEQYF
>TRBV6-5|15|TRBD2|-|TRBJ2-7
TGTGCCAGCAGTTACTCGCTTAGCGGGAGCTACGAGCAGTACTTC
CASSYSLSGSYEQYF
>TRBV18|12|-|-|TRBJ2-3
TGTGCCAGCTCACCACCCACAGATACGCAGTATTTT
CASSPPTDTQYF
>TRBV6-5|15|-|-|TRBJ1-1
TGTGCCAGCAGTTATATTAGGGGTTTTAACACTGAAGCTTTCTTT
CASSYIRGFNTEAFF
>TRBV6-5|13|TRBD1|-|TRBJ1-1
TGTGCCAGCAGTTTTACAGGGGGCACTGAAGCTTTCTTT
CASSFTGGTEAFF
>TRBV6-4|15|-|few|TRBJ2-7
TGTGCCAGCAGTGAAGTTAAAGGCAACTACTACGAGCAGTACTTC
CASSEVKGNYYEQYF
>TRBV12-5|16|TRBD1|-|TRBJ2-2
TGTGCTAGTGGTTTGCCCGCGGACAGGGGGGCCGGGGAGCTGTTTTTT
CASGLPADRGAGELFF
>TRBV14|14|TRBD1|-|TRBJ2-1
TGTGCCAGCAGCCTATGGACAGGGCCCAATGAGCAGTTCTTC
CASSLWTGPNEQFF
>TRBV5-1|17|-|-|TRBJ2-3
TGCGCCAGCAGCTTGGGGGGGGCCCTGGCACACACAGATACGCAGTATTTT
CASSLGGALAHTDTQYF
>TRBV11-3|11|-|-|TRBJ2-1
TGTGCCAGCAGCTTAGGAGGTGAGCAGTTCTTC
CASSLGGEQFF
>TRBV29-1|12|-|-|TRBJ1-2
TGCAGCTCCCCGGGGGGGGCTCACGGCTACACCTTC
CSSPGGAHGYTF
>TRBV6-5|14|TRBD1|-|TRBJ2-7
TGTGCCAGCAGTTACACAGGGGGGACCTACGAGCAGTACTTC
CASSYTGGTYEQYF
>TRBV11-2|16|TRBD2|few|TRBJ2-5
TGTGCCAGCAGCTTTGAGCGGGAGCCAGTAATGAAGACCCAGTACTTC
CASSFEREPVMKTQYF
>TRBV11-2|13|-|-|TRBJ2-7
TGTGCCAGCAGCTTTTCCGGGTCCTACGAGCAGTACTTC
CASSFSGSYEQYF
>TRBV7-9|16|-|-|TRBJ1-4
TGTGCCAGCAGCCCGACAACCCCAGATACCCGTGAAAAACTGTTTTTT
CASSPTTPDTREKLFF
>TRBV11-2|13|-|-|TRBJ2-7
TGTGCCAGCAGCCACGGGGGACCTTGGGAGCAGTACTTC
CASSHGGPWEQYF
>TRBV5-4|15|TRBD1|-|TRBJ2-2
TGTGCCAGCAGCTTGACAGGGGGCGCCGCCGGGGAGCTGTTTTTT
CASSLTGGAAGELFF
>TRBV6-5|14|TRBD1|-|TRBJ2-7
TGTGCCAGCAGGCAGGGACAGGGCGTCTACGAGCAGTACTTC
CASRQGQGVYEQYF
>TRBV2|15|-|-|TRBJ2-7
TGTGCCAGCAGTGAGATCTTCCTGAGCTCCTACGAGCAGTACTTC
CASSEIFLSSYEQYF
>TRBV30|12|-|-|TRBJ2-4
TGTGCCCGGAGTCTCGATAAAAACATTCAGTACTTC
CARSLDKNIQYF
>TRBV27|17|TRBD1|-|TRBJ2-1
TGTGCCAGCAGTTCTCCTCGAAGGGGGCGCCTACATGATGAGCAGTTCTTC
CASSSPRRGRLHDEQFF
>TRBV7-9|14|-|once|TRBJ2-7
TGTGCCAGCAGTGAGGTAGGGGGAGTCGACGAGCAGTACTTC
CASSEVGGVDEQYF
>TRBV11-3|16|TRBD1|-|TRBJ1-1
TGTGCCAGCAGCTTTCCGGGACAGACTATGAACACTGAAGCTTTCTTT
CASSFPGQTMNTEAFF
>TRBV7-6|17|TRBD2|-|TRBJ2-2
TGTGCCAGCAGCTTAGCCAGGCTAGCGGGAGGCACCGGGGAGCTGTTTTTT
CASSLARLAGGTGELFF
>TRBV2|13|-|once|TRBJ1-1
TGTGCCAACACAGACACCGGGAACACTGAAGCTTTCTTT
CANTDTGNTEAFF
>TRBV15|18|-|-|TRBJ2-3
TGTGCCACCAGCAGAGGGTTCCCATTCGACTTGGACGGAGGGACGCAGTATTTT
CATSRGFPFDLDGGTQYF
>TRBV23-1|15|-|once|TRBJ1-1
TGCGCCAGCAGTCAAAGGCGGGACGGGGACACTGAAGCTTTCTTT
CASSQRRDGDTEAFF
>TRBV7-9|13|-|-|TRBJ2-1
TGTGCCAGCAGCCCCCGCGGTTACAATGAGCAGTTCTTC
CASSPRGYNEQFF
>TRBV5-1|14|TRBD1|-|TRBJ1-1
TGCGCCAGCAGCTATACAGGGGGGAACACTGAAGCTTTCTTT
CASSYTGGNTEAFF
>TRBV9|15|TRBD1|-|TRBJ2-7
TGTGCCAGCAGCGCCCTGACAGGGGAGACGGTAGAGCAGTACTTC
CASSALTGETVEQYF
>TRBV5-1|17|TRBD2|-|TRBJ2-1
TGCGCCAGCACGGGCTCACCGGGAGGGCGGCTATACAATGAGCAGTTCTTC
CASTGSPGGRLYNEQFF
>TRBV7-2|17|TRBD2|-|TRBJ2-7
TGTGCCAGCAGCTTAAACGACCCCTTAGCGGGAGTAGATGAGCAGTACTTC
CASSLNDPLAGVDEQYF
>TRBV27|15|-|once|TRBJ1-1
TGTGCCAGCAGACCACTCGGGTCTCACGGGTCTGAAGCTTTCTTT
CASRPLGSHGSEAFF
>TRBV6-4|16|-|few|TRBJ2-3
TGTGCCAGCAGTGCGGGCCAAGGCGGGGGCACAGATACGCAGTATTTT
CASSAGQGGGTDTQYF
>TRBV7-9|12|-|-|TRBJ2-1
TGTGCCAGCAGCTTAGGGGGGAAAGGGCAGTTCTTC
CASSLGGKGQFF
>TRBV9|22|TRBD2|-|TRBJ2-1
TGTGCCAGCAGCGTAGGTCGGTACCGGGATACTAGCGGGAGCTTGGGACCGGATGAGCAGTTCTTC
CASSVGRYRDTSGSLGPDEQFF
>TRBV6-1|15|-|once|TRBJ1-6
TGTGCCAGCAGAGGGGGGGGCCGAGAGGATTCACCCCTCCACTTT
CASRGGGREDSPLHF
>TRBV23-1|13|-|once|TRBJ2-7
TGCGCCAGCAGTCAATTTCGCAACAGCGAGCAGTACTTC
CASSQFRNSEQYF
>TRBV9|16|TRBD2|-|TRBJ2-2
TGTGCCAGCAGCGTAGCCGGACTAGCGGGCACCGGGGAGCTGTTTTTT
CASSVAGLAGTGELFF
>TRBV7-2|13|-|-|TRBJ2-7
TGTGCCAGCAGCTTTTATGGCTCCTACGAGCAGTACTTC
CASSFYGSYEQYF
>TRBV7-3|16|TRBD1|-|TRBJ2-5
TGTGCCAGCAGCTCAACCGCAGGGACAGGGAGGGAGACCCAGTACTTC
CASSSTAGTGRETQYF
>TRBV5-4|16|TRBD1|-|TRBJ1-4
TGTGCCAGCAGCGCGACCAACAGGGGGACTAATGAAAAACTGTTTTTT
CASSATNRGTNEKLFF
>TRBV7-6|13|TRBD2|once|TRBJ2-3
TGTGCCAGCAGCTCGGGACTACCAGATACGCAGTATTTT
CASSSGLPDTQYF
>TRBV5-6|13|TRBD1|-|TRBJ1-2
TGTGCCAGCAGCTATGACAGGGACTATGGCTACACCTTC
CASSYDRDYGYTF
>TRBV19|15|TRBD2|-|TRBJ2-1
TGTGCCAGTAGTATTACTAGCGGGAGGAGGGATGAGCAGTTCTTC
CASSITSGRRDEQFF
>TRBV27|15|-|-|TRBJ2-3
TGTGCCAGCAGTTTGTTGGCAAGCCTTGGGGATACGCAGTATTTT
CASSLLASLGDTQYF
>TRBV27|11|-|-|TRBJ2-7
TGTGCCAGCAGATATAACTACGAGCAGTACTTC
CASRYNYEQYF
>TRBV5-4|11|-|-|TRBJ2-1
TGTGCCAGCACCAGTGACAATGAGCAGTTCTTC
CASTSDNEQFF
>TRBV19|15|-|-|TRBJ2-7
TGTGCCAGTAGTATCTCGGACACAAGCTCCTACGAGCAGTACTTC
CASSISDTSSYEQYF
>TRBV11-2|12|-|-|TRBJ1-1
TGTGCCAGCAGCTTAGATTCACCAGAAGCTTTCTTT
CASSLDSPEAFF